This TCR beta chain was retrieved from a study of early T cells in non-severe SARS-CoV-2 infection. The wider study: RNA in bulk from unsorted whole blood was sequenced, and chains were unpaired.

Individual cDNA molecules carried attached unique molecular identifiers. TCRdb analysed the 5' RACE reads with MiXCR anew, one entry per CDR3 protein. The data show 90,000 to 120,000 distinct CDR3 sequences, 8.5% to 14% seen once. V lost 5 bases to trimming and J lost 5 bases; unmatched junction nucleotides: 9. Germline V gives CDR1 LGHNA, CDR2 YNFKEQ. This CDR3 has 16 amino acids. The V and J genes are TRBV4-2 and TRBJ2-7, with TRBD2 identical over 13 bases. The receptor was isolated from an adult who was a healthcare worker with PCR-confirmed SARS-CoV-2 infection or an uninfected control (not recorded which). The sequenced sample was whole blood. The DNA of the CDR3 is TGTGCCAGCAGCTTCGGACTAGCGGGAGAGGTGCACGAGCAGTACTTC. Protein sequence: CASSFGLAGEVHEQYF.